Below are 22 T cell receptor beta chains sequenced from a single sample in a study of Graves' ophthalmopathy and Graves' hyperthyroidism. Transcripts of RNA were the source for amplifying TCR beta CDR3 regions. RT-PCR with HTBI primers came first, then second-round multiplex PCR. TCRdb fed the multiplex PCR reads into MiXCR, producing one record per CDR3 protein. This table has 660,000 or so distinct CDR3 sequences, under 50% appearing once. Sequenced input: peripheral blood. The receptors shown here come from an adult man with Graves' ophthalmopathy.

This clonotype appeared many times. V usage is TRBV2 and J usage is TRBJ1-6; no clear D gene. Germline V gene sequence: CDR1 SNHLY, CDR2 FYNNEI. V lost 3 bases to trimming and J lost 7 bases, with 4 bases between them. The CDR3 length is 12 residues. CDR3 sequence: CASSEGNSPLHF. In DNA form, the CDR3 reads TGTGCCAGCAGTGAGGGCAATTCACCCCTCCACTTT. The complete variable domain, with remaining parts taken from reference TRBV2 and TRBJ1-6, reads EPEVTQTPSHQVTQMGQEVILRCVPISNHLYFYWYRQILGQKVEFLVSFYNNEISEKSEIFDDQFSVERPDGSNFTLKIRSTKLEDSAMYFCASSEGNSPLHFGNGTRLTVT.

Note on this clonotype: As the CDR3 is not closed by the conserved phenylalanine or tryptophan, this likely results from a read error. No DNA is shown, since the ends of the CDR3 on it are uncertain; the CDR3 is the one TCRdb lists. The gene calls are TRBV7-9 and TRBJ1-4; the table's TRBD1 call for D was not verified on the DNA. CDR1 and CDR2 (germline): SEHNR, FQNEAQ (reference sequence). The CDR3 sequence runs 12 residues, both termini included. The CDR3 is CASSPGTGYFNY.

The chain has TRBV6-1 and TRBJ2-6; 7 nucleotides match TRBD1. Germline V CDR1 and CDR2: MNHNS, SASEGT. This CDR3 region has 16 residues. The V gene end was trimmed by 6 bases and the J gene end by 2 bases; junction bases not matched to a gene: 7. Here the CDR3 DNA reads TGTGCCAGCAGACCCGGACAGGCCCCTGGGGCCAACGTCCTGACTTTC. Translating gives CASRPGQAPGANVLTF.

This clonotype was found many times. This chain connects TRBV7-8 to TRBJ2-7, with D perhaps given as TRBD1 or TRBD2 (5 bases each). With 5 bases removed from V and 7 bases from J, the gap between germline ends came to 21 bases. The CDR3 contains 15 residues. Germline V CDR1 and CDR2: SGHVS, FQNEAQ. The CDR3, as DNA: TGTGCCAGCAGCCACGGGGCAAACTGGGGGATTGAGCAGTACTTC. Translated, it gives CASSHGANWGIEQYF.

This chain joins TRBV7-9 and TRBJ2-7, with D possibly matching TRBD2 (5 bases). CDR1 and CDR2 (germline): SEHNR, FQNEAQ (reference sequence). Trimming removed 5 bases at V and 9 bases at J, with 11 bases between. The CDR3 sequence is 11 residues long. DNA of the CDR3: TGTGCCAGCAGCCCCCGAGGAGGGCAGTACTTC. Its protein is CASSPRGGQYF.

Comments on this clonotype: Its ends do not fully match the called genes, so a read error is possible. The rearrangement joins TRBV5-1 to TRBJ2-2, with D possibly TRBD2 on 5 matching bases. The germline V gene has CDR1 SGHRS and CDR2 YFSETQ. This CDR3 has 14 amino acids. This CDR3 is CASSRAANTRELFF. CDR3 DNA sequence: TGCGCCAGCTCGAGGGCTGCGAACACCAGGGAGCTGTTTTTT.

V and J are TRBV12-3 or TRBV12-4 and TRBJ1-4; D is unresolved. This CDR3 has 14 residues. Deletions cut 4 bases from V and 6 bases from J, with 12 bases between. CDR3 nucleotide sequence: TGTGCCAGCAGTTCCTCTGGACGGGATGAAAAACTGTTTTTT. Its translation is CASSSSGRDEKLFF.

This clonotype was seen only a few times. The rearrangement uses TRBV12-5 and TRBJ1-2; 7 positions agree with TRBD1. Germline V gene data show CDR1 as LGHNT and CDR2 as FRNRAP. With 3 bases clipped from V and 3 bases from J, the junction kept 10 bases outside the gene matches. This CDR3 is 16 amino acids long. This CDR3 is CASGFDPLGQDYGYTF. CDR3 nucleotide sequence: TGTGCTAGTGGTTTTGACCCCCTCGGACAGGACTATGGCTACACCTTC.

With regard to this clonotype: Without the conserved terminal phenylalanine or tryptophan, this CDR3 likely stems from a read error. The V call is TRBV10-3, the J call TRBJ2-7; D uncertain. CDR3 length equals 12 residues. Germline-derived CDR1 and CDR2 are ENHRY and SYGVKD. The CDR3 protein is CASSRTGYEQYL. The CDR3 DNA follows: TGTGCCAGCAGTCGGACGGGCTACGAGCAGTACCTC.

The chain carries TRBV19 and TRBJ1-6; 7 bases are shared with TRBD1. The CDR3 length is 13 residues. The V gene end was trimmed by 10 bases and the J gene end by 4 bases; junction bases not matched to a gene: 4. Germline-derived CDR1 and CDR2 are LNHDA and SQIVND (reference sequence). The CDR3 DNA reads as TGTGCCACCCGACAGGGATATAATTCACCCCTCCACTTT. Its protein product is CATRQGYNSPLHF.

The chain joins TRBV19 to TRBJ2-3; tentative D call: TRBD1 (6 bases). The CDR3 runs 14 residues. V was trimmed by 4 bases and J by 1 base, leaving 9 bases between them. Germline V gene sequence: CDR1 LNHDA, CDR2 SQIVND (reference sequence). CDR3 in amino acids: CASSTHRGTDTQYF. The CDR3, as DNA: TGTGCCAGTAGTACCCACAGGGGCACAGATACGCAGTATTTT.

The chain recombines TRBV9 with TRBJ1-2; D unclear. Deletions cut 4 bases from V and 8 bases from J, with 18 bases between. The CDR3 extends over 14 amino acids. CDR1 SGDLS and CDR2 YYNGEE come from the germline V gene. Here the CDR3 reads CASSQENRVRGYTF. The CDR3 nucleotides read TGTGCCAGCAGCCAAGAGAATCGGGTTCGAGGCTACACCTTC.

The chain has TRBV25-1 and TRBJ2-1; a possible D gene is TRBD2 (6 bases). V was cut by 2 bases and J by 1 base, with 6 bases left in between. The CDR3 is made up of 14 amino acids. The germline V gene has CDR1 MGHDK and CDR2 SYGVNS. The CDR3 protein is CASSERGSYNEQFF. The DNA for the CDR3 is TGTGCCAGCAGTGAACGGGGGTCCTACAATGAGCAGTTCTTC.

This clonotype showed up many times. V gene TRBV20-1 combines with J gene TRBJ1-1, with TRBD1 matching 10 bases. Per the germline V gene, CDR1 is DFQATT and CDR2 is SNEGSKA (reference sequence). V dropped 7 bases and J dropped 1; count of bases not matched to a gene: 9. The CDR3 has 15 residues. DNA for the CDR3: TGCAGTGTCGAGACCCGGACAGGGGGGAACACTGAAGCTTTCTTT. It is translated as CSVETRTGGNTEAFF.

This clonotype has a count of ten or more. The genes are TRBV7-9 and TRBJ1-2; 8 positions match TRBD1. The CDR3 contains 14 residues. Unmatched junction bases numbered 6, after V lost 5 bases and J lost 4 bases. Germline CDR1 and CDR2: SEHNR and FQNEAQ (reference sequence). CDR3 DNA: TGTGCCAGCAGCACGGTACAGGGGGTCTATGGCTACACCTTC. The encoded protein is CASSTVQGVYGYTF.

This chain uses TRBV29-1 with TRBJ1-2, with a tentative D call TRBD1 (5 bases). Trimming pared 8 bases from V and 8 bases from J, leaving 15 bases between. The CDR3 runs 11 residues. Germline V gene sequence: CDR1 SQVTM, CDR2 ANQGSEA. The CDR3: CSSPGLRGYTF. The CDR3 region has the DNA TGCAGCAGCCCAGGGTTGAGGGGCTACACCTTC.

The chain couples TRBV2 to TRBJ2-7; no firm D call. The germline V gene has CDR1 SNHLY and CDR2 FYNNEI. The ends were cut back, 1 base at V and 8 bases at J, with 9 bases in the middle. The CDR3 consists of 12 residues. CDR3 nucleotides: TGTGCCAGCAGTGAAGGGGAAAATCAGCAGTACTTC. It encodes CASSEGENQQYF.

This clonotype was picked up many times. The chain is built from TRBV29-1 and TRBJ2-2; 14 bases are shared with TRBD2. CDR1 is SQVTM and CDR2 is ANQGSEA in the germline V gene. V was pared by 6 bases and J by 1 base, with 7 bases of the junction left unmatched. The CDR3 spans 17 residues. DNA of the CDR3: TGCAGCGTAGCCGGGACTAGCGGGAGTCGGAACACCGGGGAGCTGTTTTTT. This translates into CSVAGTSGSRNTGELFF.

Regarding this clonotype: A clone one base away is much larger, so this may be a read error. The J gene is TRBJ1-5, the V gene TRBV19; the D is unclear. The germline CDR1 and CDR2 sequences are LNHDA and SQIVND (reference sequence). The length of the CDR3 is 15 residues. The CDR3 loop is CASSVPGPSNQSQHF. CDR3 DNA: TGTGCCAGTAGTGTACCGGGTCCAAGCAATCAGTCCCAGCATTTT. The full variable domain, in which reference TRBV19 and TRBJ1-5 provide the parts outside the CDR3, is DGGITQSPKYLFRKEGQNVTLSCEQNLNHDAMYWYRQDPGQGLRLIYYSQIVNDFQKGDIAEGYSVSREKKESFPLTVTSAQKNPTAFYLCASSVPGPSNQSQHFGDGTRLSIL.

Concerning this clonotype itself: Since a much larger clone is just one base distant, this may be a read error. The CDR3 nucleotides read TGTGCCAGTAGTATGGATGGGGTGTGGCAGCCCCAGCATTTT. Translating it yields CASSMDGVWQPQHF. V is TRBV19 and J is TRBJ1-5; D remains ambiguous. Looked up from germline, CDR1 is LNHDA and CDR2 is SQIVND (reference sequence). The V end was cut by 3 bases, the J end by 7 bases, with 13 bases between. This CDR3 region has 14 residues.

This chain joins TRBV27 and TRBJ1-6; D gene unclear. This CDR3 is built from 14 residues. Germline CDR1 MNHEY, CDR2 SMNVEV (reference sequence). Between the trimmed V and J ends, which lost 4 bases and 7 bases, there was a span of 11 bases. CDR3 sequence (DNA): TGTGCCAGCAGTTCACCCTTTGGGAATTCACCCCTCCACTTT. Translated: CASSSPFGNSPLHF.

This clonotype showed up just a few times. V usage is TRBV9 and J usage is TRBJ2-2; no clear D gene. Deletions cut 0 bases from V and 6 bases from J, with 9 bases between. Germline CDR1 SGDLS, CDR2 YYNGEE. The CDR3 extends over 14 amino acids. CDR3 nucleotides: TGTGCCAGCAGCGTAGGAGGATCCCCCGGGGAGCTGTTTTTT. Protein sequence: CASSVGGSPGELFF. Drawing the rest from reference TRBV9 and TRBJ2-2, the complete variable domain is DSGVTQTPKHLITATGQRVTLRCSPRSGDLSVYWYQQSLDQGLQFLIQYYNGEERAKGNILERFSAQQFPDLHSELNLSSLELGDSALYFCASSVGGSPGELFFGEGSRLTVL.